The clone carrying this TCR beta chain was seen many times. This sample was included in a study of neurological immune-mediated disorders. PBMCs stored at -80 C, numbering 2 million, were the origin of the unsorted libraries. The CDR3 consists of 13 residues. Germline assignment: CDR1 MNHEY and CDR2 SVGAGI. Trimming stripped 5 bases from V and 0 bases from J, with 7 bases between. cDNA was made by 5'RACE with 10-nucleotide random UMIs. From the 5' RACE reads, TCRdb called clonotypes with MiXCR, one entry per CDR3 protein. The table lists roughly 45,000 distinct CDR3 sequences, around 2.9% of them singletons.

The chain couples TRBV6-5 to TRBJ1-1; unclear D gene. The source is a woman in her 50s with multiple sclerosis. Input material: PBMCs. The CDR3 bases are TGTGCCAGCAGTGTAGGGATGAACACTGAAGCTTTCTTT. Protein: CASSVGMNTEAFF.